This T cell receptor (beta chain) was sequenced for a study of shared clonotypes between healthy human individuals. Whole-study results and caveats: The researchers took only blood, and tissue repertoires probably look different.

Execution of the assay was at deep level. Using immunoSEQ multiplex PCR, the repertoire was profiled, and TCRdb retains in-frame clones only, with some absent. The sample shows 2 million to 2.5 million clones, 93% of them seen only once. In regard to this clone: Its antigen is still unknown.

The sequence came from a man aged 18 to 29 in good health. Some clones in this sample may be carry-over from other donors' samples. Sequencing was done on a sample of naive CD4+ T cells from PBMCs. Subset: CD45RA+ positively selected.

The CDR3 nucleotides are TGTGCCTGGAGTGTATTGAGGGGGCAAACCGAAGCTTTCTTT. Translated: CAWSVLRGQTEAFF. This sequence joins TRBV30 and TRBJ1-1; 7 bases are shared with TRBD1. V lost 0 bases and J lost 8; bases outside the gene matches: 9. CDR3 length: 14 residues. Germline CDR1 is GTSNPN and CDR2 is SVGIG (reference sequence).